Listed here are 21 T cell receptor beta chains from one sample, sequenced in a study of control samples from healthy donors and cancer patients. Libraries were prepared by immunoSEQ multiplex PCR; TCRdb keeps only in-frame clonotypes and omits some of them. The table lists about 150,000 clones, 94% of them singletons, with about 1.5% in the top ten. The source material was blood. These receptors all stem from a woman aged 18-29 years in good health.

The V gene is TRBV7-8, the J gene TRBJ1-1; D might be TRBD1 (6 bases). Germline-derived CDR1 and CDR2 are SGHVS and FQNEAQ. The length of the CDR3 is 14 residues. Trimming shortened V by 6 bases and J by 3 bases, and 14 bases separated the two germline ends. The CDR3 is CASRRGAQDTEAFF. The CDR3 DNA reads as TGTGCCAGCAGGAGGGGGGCGCAAGACACTGAAGCTTTCTTT. Full variable domain (rest looked up from reference TRBV7-8 and TRBJ1-1): GAGVSQSPRYKVAKRGQDVALRCDPISGHVSLFWYQQALGQGPEFLTYFQNEAQLDKSGLPSDRFFAERPEGSVSTLKIQRTQQEDSAVYLCASRRGAQDTEAFFGQGTRLTVV.

The chain joins TRBV7-2 to TRBJ2-1, with 10 bases identical to TRBD1. The germline V gene encodes CDR1 SGHTA and CDR2 FQGNSA. The CDR3 spans 16 residues. V shed 1 base and J 9 bases; nucleotides not matched to a gene: 9. CDR3 coding DNA: TGTGCCAGCAGCTTAGGTCGGGACAGGGGTAAGAGTGAGCAGTTCTTC. It translates to CASSLGRDRGKSEQFF. The variable domain in full, with the rest retrieved from reference TRBV7-2 and TRBJ2-1, is GAGVSQSPSNKVTEKGKDVELRCDPISGHTALYWYRQSLGQGLEFLIYFQGNSAPDKSGLPSDRFSAERTGGSVSTLTIQRTQQEDSAVYLCASSLGRDRGKSEQFFGPGTRLTVL.

This chain links TRBV24-1 with TRBJ1-2, with no clear D. CDR1 KGHDR and CDR2 SFDVKD come from the germline V gene. Trimming cost V 6 bases and J 4 bases, with 8 bases left between them. This CDR3 region has 12 residues. For the CDR3, the DNA is TGTGCCACCAGTATAGGCACCTATGGCTACACCTTC. Amino acid sequence: CATSIGTYGYTF.

The V call is TRBV11-3, the J call TRBJ2-1; perhaps TRBD2 as D (6 bases). Germline values: CDR1 SGHNT, CDR2 YENEEA. The CDR3 covers 15 residues. Trimming removed 1 base at V and 5 bases at J, with 12 bases between. CDR3 sequence: CASSLVGLRDNEQFF. The CDR3 bases are TGTGCCAGCAGCTTAGTGGGACTCCGGGACAATGAGCAGTTCTTC.

The CDR3 loop is CASSARPGGYSNQPQHF. The CDR3 DNA is TGTGCCAGCAGTGCGCGACCAGGGGGTTATAGCAATCAGCCCCAGCATTTT. This sequence joins TRBV27 and TRBJ1-5; 7 nucleotides agree with TRBD1. From germline, CDR1 is MNHEY and CDR2 SMNVEV (reference sequence). J gave up 0 bases and V 5 bases, and 10 bases lay outside the gene matches. This CDR3 has 17 residues.

Written as DNA, the CDR3 is TGTGCCAGCAGCCGTTACACGTCGGGGCAAGAGACCCAGTACTTC. Residues: CASSRYTSGQETQYF. The chain couples TRBV3-1 (or the pseudogene TRBV3-2) to TRBJ2-5, with a weak D call TRBD2 (5 bases). Trimming shortened V by 4 bases and J by 2 bases, and 14 bases separated the two germline ends. This CDR3 has 15 residues. Germline values: CDR1 LGHDT, CDR2 YNNKEL (reference sequence).

To note about this clone: Relative to the germline gene, one junction end is altered; a read error may explain this. The rearrangement uses TRBV6-2 or TRBV6-3 and TRBJ2-1; 10 bases line up with TRBD2. The CDR3 contains 18 residues. Germline CDR1 reads MNHEY; CDR2 reads SVGEGT. The CDR3 is CASSHSRVSSGGSGEQFF. For the CDR3, the DNA is TGTGCCAGCAGTCACTCCCGTGTGTCTAGCGGGGGTTCTGGTGAGCAGTTCTTC.

The chain recombines TRBV28 with TRBJ2-7; 9 bases agree with TRBD1. This CDR3 contains 15 residues. In germline, CDR1 is MDHEN, CDR2 SYDVKM. V dropped 4 bases and J dropped 2; count of bases not matched to a gene: 6. The CDR3 nucleotides are TGTGCCAGCAGTTCGCCGGGACAGGGTACCTACGAGCAGTACTTC. Translated, it gives CASSSPGQGTYEQYF.

V gene TRBV28 combines with J gene TRBJ2-7; the D gene is possibly TRBD1 (6 bases). The CDR3 sequence is 16 residues long. V lost 2 bases and J lost 1, with 15 bases in between. The germline CDR1 and CDR2 sequences are MDHEN and SYDVKM. CDR3 sequence reads: CASSLGGWGGSYEQYF. The CDR3 DNA follows: TGTGCCAGCAGTTTAGGGGGCTGGGGCGGTTCCTACGAGCAGTACTTC.

This chain links TRBV27 with TRBJ2-1, with D perhaps matching TRBD2 (7 bases). CDR3 size: 19 residues. CDR1 and CDR2 (germline): MNHEY, SMNVEV (reference sequence). V lost 5 bases and J lost 2, with 25 bases in between. CDR3 sequence (DNA): TGTGCCAGCAGTCCGAGGTCCTCTAGCGGACAGAAGGCCTACAATGAGCAGTTCTTC. As protein: CASSPRSSSGQKAYNEQFF.

The chain uses TRBV7-3 and TRBJ1-1, with TRBD1 as a possible D gene (6 bases). Deletions cut 6 bases from V and 5 bases from J, with 16 bases between. Germline V gene lookup returns CDR1 SGHTA and CDR2 FQGTGA. The CDR3 has 14 residues. CDR3 loop: CASSEGGRGTEAFF. The CDR3 DNA reads TGTGCCAGCAGTGAGGGGGGGCGGGGGACTGAAGCTTTCTTT.

The chain recombines TRBV6-2 or TRBV6-3 with TRBJ2-3; possible D gene TRBD1, 7 bases. V lost 2 bases and J lost 6, with 18 bases in between. The germline V gene encodes CDR1 MNHEY and CDR2 SVGEGT. There are 16 residues in the CDR3. The CDR3 sequence: CASSYRRDSLQDTQYF. CDR3 sequence (DNA): TGTGCCAGCAGTTACAGGCGGGACAGCCTTCAGGATACGCAGTATTTT.

J is TRBJ2-3 and V is TRBV24-1; 11 nucleotides match TRBD2. This CDR3 comprises 17 residues. J lost 3 bases, V lost 8 bases, and 12 bases had no gene match. From germline, CDR1 is KGHDR and CDR2 SFDVKD. CDR3 sequence reads: CATTGGATSGGTDTQYF. The CDR3 region has the DNA TGTGCCACCACCGGCGGGGCTACTAGCGGGGGAACAGATACGCAGTATTTT.

The CDR3 loop is CATSRSRGDGYTF. DNA of the CDR3: TGTGCCACCAGCAGGTCAAGGGGCGATGGCTACACCTTC. V gene TRBV15 combines with J gene TRBJ1-2; D is perhaps TRBD1 (5 bases). Trimming shortened V by 3 bases and J by 6 bases, and 11 bases separated the two germline ends. The CDR3 extends over 13 amino acids. Germline V gives CDR1 LNHNV, CDR2 YYDKDF (reference sequence).

This clone was seen just once. CDR3 sequence (DNA): TGTGCCAGCAACTTAGCGGGTATGACAGATACGCAGTATTTT. Encoded protein: CASNLAGMTDTQYF. V usage is TRBV28 and J usage is TRBJ2-3; 7 bases are shared with TRBD2. Losses at the gene ends were 7 bases for V and 3 bases for J; bases not matched to a gene: 7. Germline V CDR1 and CDR2: MDHEN, SYDVKM. CDR3 length: 14 residues. Together with reference TRBV28 and TRBJ2-3, the CDR3 gives the full variable domain: DVKVTQSSRYLVKRTGEKVFLECVQDMDHENMFWYRQDPGLGLRLIYFSYDVKMKEKGDIPEGYSVSREKKERFSLILESASTNQTSMYLCASNLAGMTDTQYFGPGTRLTVL.

This rearrangement joins TRBV6-5 to TRBJ1-3; TRBD1 matches 10 bases. Germline trimming cut 5 bases from V and 9 bases from J; bases unmatched to any gene: 4. The CDR3 has 13 residues. The germline V gene has CDR1 MNHEY and CDR2 SVGAGI. CDR3 residues: CASSRQGASTIYF. CDR3 DNA sequence: TGTGCCAGCAGTCGACAGGGGGCTAGCACCATATATTTT.

The gene calls are TRBV2 and TRBJ1-3; the D is unclear. V was cut by 6 bases and J by 0 bases, with 9 bases left in between. CDR1 is SNHLY and CDR2 is FYNNEI in the germline V gene. This CDR3 spans 14 amino acids. The CDR3 region has the DNA TGTGCCAGCAGCAATAAGTTCTCTGGAAACACCATATATTTT. It specifies CASSNKFSGNTIYF.

The CDR3 nucleotides are TGTGCCAGCAGGCCGACTAGCGGGAGCTACGAGCAGTACTTC. Protein sequence: CASRPTSGSYEQYF. V gene TRBV2 combines with J gene TRBJ2-7; 12 bases align to TRBD2. The CDR3 runs 14 residues. The germline V gene has CDR1 SNHLY and CDR2 FYNNEI. J gave up 3 bases and V 6 bases, and 3 bases lay outside the gene matches.

CDR3 sequence: CSVETGVMQAFF. The CDR3 DNA follows: TGCAGCGTTGAGACAGGGGTCATGCAGGCTTTCTTT. The rearrangement links TRBV29-1 to TRBJ1-1; 8 nucleotides match TRBD1. This CDR3 is built from 12 residues. The germline V gene has CDR1 SQVTM and CDR2 ANQGSEA. J lost 11 bases, V lost 3 bases, and 8 bases had no gene match.

This clone was counted a single time. V is TRBV28 and J is TRBJ2-3, with D tentatively TRBD2 (6 bases). The V gene's germline CDR1 is MDHEN and CDR2 SYDVKM. With 6 bases removed from V and 6 bases from J, the gap between germline ends came to 25 bases. This CDR3 contains 17 residues. This CDR3 is CASSPPVGLMLMDTQYF. Here the CDR3 DNA reads TGTGCCAGCAGCCCCCCAGTGGGACTCATGCTGATGGATACGCAGTATTTT.

This clone was counted a few times. The rearrangement joins TRBV6-6 to TRBJ2-7; no firm D call. CDR1 is MNHNY, CDR2 SVGAGI, per germline (reference sequence). V was cut by 1 base and J by 4 bases, with 2 bases left in between. The CDR3 covers 11 residues. The CDR3 reads CASSYYYEQYF. The CDR3 DNA sequence: TGTGCCAGCAGTTACTATTACGAGCAGTACTTC.